This TCR beta chain was obtained from a study of shared clonotypes between healthy human individuals (dated by TCRdb to the early 2020s). Some background on the complete study: The cohort comprised two women and a few men aged 18 to 49 years. Per donor, three plates each were used for CD4 naive and CD4 memory, two for CD8 naive, and one for CD8 memory. The study deeply sequenced blood TCR repertoires of roughly five healthy adults to estimate repertoire size and the extent of clonotype sharing between individuals. To increase sequencing depth and limit assay-specific biases, TCR repertoire library preparation and sequencing were carried out by different laboratories using diverse techniques. Between about 0.9 and 8.9 billion PBMCs per donor were obtained by leukapheresis. Here is what the overall study found, with its caveats: Based on pairwise subsampling, the degree of clonotype sharing among donors was expected to be affected by sequencing depth. Across several donors, 5% to 6% of naive CD4, roughly 3.5% of naive CD8, 2.3% of memory CD4, and roughly 0.4% of memory CD8 clonotypes were shared. The genetic and exposure-history diversity represented was limited by the small number of donors. Higher generation probabilities were observed for clonotypes shared by all four sorted-subset donors than for non-shared clonotypes. Sampling was limited to blood, and TCR repertoires in tissue likely differ from TCR repertoires in blood. Naive subsets generally had larger estimated clonotype richness than memory subsets did. Even with the large sequencing depth, rarefaction of the sorted-subset datasets indicated that sequencing was incomplete.

Comment on this clone: It lacks a known antigen. Per-base qualities were not stored, and no clone one base away is much larger.

Healthy HIV-negative adults with no recently reported acute infections or vaccinations were included as donors. Every donor was a Caucasian adult living in Nashville, Tennessee, USA. Magnetic negative selection was used to enrich CD4+ T cells, after which naive cells were positively selected on CD45RA and the negative fraction became the memory subset. After blood collection by leukapheresis, PBMCs were isolated using Ficoll-Histopaque density gradient centrifugation and then cryopreserved in the vapor phase of liquid nitrogen. Purity and quantity of every magnetically sorted T cell population were checked by analytical flow cytometry. Genomic DNA was isolated from each sorted fraction and quantified by UV absorbance on a Nanodrop 2000c. Using the deep immunoSEQ assay, multiplex PCR amplified TCR CDR3 regions from genomic DNA. Extracted genomic DNA from each cell subset was distributed evenly across all wells of several immunoSEQ 96-well plates, and each plate was treated as a replicate. For sorted subsets, approximately 200 ng of genomic DNA, equivalent to some 30,000 T cell genomes, went into each replicate PCR. The purified libraries were quantified using a Qubit 3.0 fluorometer, sized with a Bioanalyzer 2100, and then quantified again using the KAPA Library Quantification kit. Each immunoSEQ 96-well plate was sequenced on its own single-read 150-cycle Illumina NextSeq 550 flow cell. Per the source publication's procedure: Because only junctional sequences without quality scores were contained in the immunoSEQ output, filtering matching that applied to full-length reads could not be performed. Sequences were annotated with PyIR, a Python wrapper for IgBLAST v1.9, using IMGT germline references to assign V/J genes and CDR3. Any read was removed if the V/J assignment was weak (E-value above 1e-6), the CDR3 was missing, or the read contained stop codons, out-of-frame junctions, or ambiguous translated residues. V3J clonotypes were defined as sequences sharing the same inferred V gene, J gene, and CDR3 amino acid sequence. To compute the percentage overlap between repertoires, the number of shared unique clonotypes was divided by the size of the smaller repertoire. Three approaches were used to assess repertoire richness: RTK rarefaction, the Chao1 estimator, and Recon v2.1 estimates of unobserved clonotypes. Generation probabilities were computed with OLGA for all TCRbeta clonotypes obtained by the gDNA method from a handful of donors. Drawn from immuneACCESS, this table holds only the in-frame rearrangements with V and J called that TCRdb kept. Clones are partly lost; checked studies trace under half to an unresolved V gene and leave the rest unexplained. V and J calls and clone size follow that table, whereas D and trimming were derived from the DNA. In this sample the table shows 2 million to 2.5 million clones, around 95% of which occur a single time. Around 0.13% of the sample goes to the ten largest clones.

Measured from the cysteine to the phenylalanine, the CDR3 is 14 residues long. Here the CDR3 DNA is all that survives: 42 bases in frame from base 1. CDR1 and CDR2 are drawn from the germline V gene (reference sequence): LNHNV, YYDKDF. V is reduced by 8 bases and J by 2 bases, leaving a spacing of 16 bases between them. The rearrangement combines TRBV15 with TRBJ2-7; no D segment can be confidently identified. The sequenced material came from naive CD4+ T cells sorted from blood. The sample's cell subset or site, from its label and the paper: CD45RA+ positively selected. This TCR derives from a man aged 18-30 years in good health. At the DNA level, the sequence is TGTGCCACCGACGGTCTCGGCAGGCCCTACGAGCAGTACTTC. Translated, it gives CATDGLGRPYEQYF.